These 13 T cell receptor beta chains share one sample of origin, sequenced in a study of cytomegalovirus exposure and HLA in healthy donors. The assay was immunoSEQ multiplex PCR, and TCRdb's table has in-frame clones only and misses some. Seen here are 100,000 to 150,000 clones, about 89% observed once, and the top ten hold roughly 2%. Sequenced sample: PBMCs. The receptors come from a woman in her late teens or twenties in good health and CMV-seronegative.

CDR3 in amino acids: CASSRLAGVSDTQYF. The DNA for the CDR3 is TGTGCCAGCAGCAGACTAGCGGGAGTATCAGATACGCAGTATTTT. The rearrangement joins TRBV6-6 to TRBJ2-3; TRBD2 aligns across 12 bases. Germline V lookup: CDR1 MNHNY, CDR2 SVGAGI (reference sequence). This CDR3 spans 15 amino acids. V gave up 6 bases and J gave up 4 bases; unmatched junction bases: 5.

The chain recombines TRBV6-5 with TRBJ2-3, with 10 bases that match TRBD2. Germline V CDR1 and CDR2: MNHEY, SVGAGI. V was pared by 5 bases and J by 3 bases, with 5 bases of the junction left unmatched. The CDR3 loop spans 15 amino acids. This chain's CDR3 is CASSLWTSGTDTQYF. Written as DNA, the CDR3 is TGTGCCAGCAGTCTATGGACTAGCGGAACAGATACGCAGTATTTT.

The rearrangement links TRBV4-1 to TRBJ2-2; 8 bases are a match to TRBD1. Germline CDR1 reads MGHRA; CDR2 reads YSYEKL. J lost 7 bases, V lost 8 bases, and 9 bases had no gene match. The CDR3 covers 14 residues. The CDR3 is CASGRQQGVGELFF. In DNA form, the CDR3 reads TGCGCCAGCGGGAGACAACAGGGGGTCGGGGAGCTGTTTTTT.

CDR3 DNA sequence: TGCAGCGTTGAAGAGACTAGCGATGAGCAGTTCTTC. Translating gives CSVEETSDEQFF. This sequence joins TRBV29-1 and TRBJ2-1, with TRBD2 identical over 8 bases. Trimming at V came to 0 bases and at J to 8 bases, leaving 0 bases not matched to a gene. The V gene's germline CDR1 is SQVTM and CDR2 ANQGSEA. The CDR3 has 12 amino acids.

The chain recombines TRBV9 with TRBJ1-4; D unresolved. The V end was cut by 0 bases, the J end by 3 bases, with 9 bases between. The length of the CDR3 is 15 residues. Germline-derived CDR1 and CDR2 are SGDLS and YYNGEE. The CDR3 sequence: CASSVGGIANEKLFF. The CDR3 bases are TGTGCCAGCAGCGTAGGAGGGATCGCTAATGAAAAACTGTTTTTT. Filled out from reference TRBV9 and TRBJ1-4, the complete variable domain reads DSGVTQTPKHLITATGQRVTLRCSPRSGDLSVYWYQQSLDQGLQFLIQYYNGEERAKGNILERFSAQQFPDLHSELNLSSLELGDSALYFCASSVGGIANEKLFFGSGTQLSVL.

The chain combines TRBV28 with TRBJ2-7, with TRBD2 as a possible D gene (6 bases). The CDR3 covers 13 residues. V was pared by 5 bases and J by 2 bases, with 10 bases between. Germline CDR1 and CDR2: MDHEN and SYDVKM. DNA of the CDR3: TGTGCCAGCAGTCCCTCGGGGGCCTACGAGCAGTACTTC. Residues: CASSPSGAYEQYF.

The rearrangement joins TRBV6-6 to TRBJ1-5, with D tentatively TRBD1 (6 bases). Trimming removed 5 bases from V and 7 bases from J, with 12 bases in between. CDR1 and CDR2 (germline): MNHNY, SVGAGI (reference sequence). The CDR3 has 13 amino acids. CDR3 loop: CASSTGLGQPQHF. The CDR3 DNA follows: TGTGCCAGCAGTACAGGGTTGGGGCAGCCCCAGCATTTT.

Written as DNA, the CDR3 is TGTGCCAGCAGCGACAGGGGACACACTGAAGCTTTCTTT. The encoded protein is CASSDRGHTEAFF. V is TRBV2 and J is TRBJ1-1; 8 bases align to TRBD1. Germline V gene data show CDR1 as SNHLY and CDR2 as FYNNEI. The junction had 3 bases not matched to a gene; V was cut back by 6 bases and J by 3 bases. CDR3 length: 13 residues. The variable domain in full, completed from reference TRBV2 and TRBJ1-1, reads EPEVTQTPSHQVTQMGQEVILRCVPISNHLYFYWYRQILGQKVEFLVSFYNNEISEKSEIFDDQFSVERPDGSNFTLKIRSTKLEDSAMYFCASSDRGHTEAFFGQGTRLTVV.

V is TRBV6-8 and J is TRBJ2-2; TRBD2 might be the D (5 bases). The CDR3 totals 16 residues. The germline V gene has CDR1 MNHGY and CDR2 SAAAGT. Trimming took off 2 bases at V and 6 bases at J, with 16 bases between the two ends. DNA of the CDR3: TGTGCCAGCAGTTACCTAGCCGGGTGTAATTCCGGGGAGCTGTTTTTT. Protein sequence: CASSYLAGCNSGELFF.

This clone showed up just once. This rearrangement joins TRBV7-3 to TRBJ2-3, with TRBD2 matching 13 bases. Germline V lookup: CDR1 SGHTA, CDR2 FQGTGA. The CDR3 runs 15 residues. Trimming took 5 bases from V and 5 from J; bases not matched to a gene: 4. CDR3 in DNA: TGTGCCAGCAGCCTACTAGCGGGAGGGGGAGATACGCAGTATTTT. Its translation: CASSLLAGGGDTQYF. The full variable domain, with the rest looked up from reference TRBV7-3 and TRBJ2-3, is GAGVSQTPSNKVTEKGKYVELRCDPISGHTALYWYRQSLGQGPEFLIYFQGTGAADDSGLPNDRFFAVRPEGSVSTLKIQRTERGDSAVYLCASSLLAGGGDTQYFGPGTRLTVL.

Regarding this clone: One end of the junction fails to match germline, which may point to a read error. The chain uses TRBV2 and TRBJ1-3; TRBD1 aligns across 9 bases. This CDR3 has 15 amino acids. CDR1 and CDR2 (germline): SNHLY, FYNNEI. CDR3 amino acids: CASSEGQGFGNTIYF. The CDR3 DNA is TGTGCCAGCAGCGAAGGACAGGGGTTTGGAAACACCATATATTTT.

CDR3 nucleotide sequence: TGTGCCAGCAGTTACTCCACAAACGAATACAATGAGCAGTTCTTC. Protein product: CASSYSTNEYNEQFF. This chain uses TRBV6-5 with TRBJ2-1; D remains ambiguous. The CDR3 extends over 15 amino acids. Germline CDR1 reads MNHEY; CDR2 reads SVGAGI. V lost 0 bases, J lost 4 bases, and 10 bases lay in between.

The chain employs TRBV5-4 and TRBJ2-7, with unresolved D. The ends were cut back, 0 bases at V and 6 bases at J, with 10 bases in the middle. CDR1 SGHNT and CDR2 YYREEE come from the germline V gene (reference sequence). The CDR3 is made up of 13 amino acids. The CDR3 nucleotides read TGTGCCAGCAGCTTGGAAAGTTCAGGCGAGCAGTACTTC. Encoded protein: CASSLESSGEQYF.